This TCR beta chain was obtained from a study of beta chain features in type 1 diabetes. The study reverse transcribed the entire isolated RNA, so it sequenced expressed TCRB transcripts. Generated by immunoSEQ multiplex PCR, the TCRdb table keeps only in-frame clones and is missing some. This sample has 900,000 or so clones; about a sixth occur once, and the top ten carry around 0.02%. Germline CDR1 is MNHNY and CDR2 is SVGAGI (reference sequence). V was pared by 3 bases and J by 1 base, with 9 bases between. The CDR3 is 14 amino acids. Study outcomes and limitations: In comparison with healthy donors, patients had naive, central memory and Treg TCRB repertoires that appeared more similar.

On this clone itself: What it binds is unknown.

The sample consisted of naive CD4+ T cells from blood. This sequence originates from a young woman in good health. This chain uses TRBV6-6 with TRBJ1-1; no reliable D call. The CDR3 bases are TGTGCCAGCAGTTATCGGTCCGAGAACACTGAAGCTTTCTTT. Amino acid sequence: CASSYRSENTEAFF.